This T cell receptor (beta chain) derives from a study of shared clonotypes between healthy human individuals. V shed 6 bases, J shed 5 bases, and the junction held 8 bases outside the gene matches. Germline V gene sequence: CDR1 ENHRY, CDR2 SYGVKD. The CDR3 runs to 14 residues. The data were produced by immunoSEQ multiplex PCR, yet TCRdb's version contains in-frame clones alone and is incomplete. The sample shows over a million clones, approximately 98% of them seen only once. Material for sequencing was naive CD4+ T cells sorted from blood. The subset: CD45RA+ positively selected. The receptor was isolated from a man aged 25-45 years in good health. The V gene is TRBV10-3, the J gene TRBJ2-3; 7 bases fit TRBD2. Here the CDR3 reads CAIRDQLARDTQYF. CDR3 coding DNA: TGTGCCATCAGGGACCAACTAGCGAGAGATACGCAGTATTTT.